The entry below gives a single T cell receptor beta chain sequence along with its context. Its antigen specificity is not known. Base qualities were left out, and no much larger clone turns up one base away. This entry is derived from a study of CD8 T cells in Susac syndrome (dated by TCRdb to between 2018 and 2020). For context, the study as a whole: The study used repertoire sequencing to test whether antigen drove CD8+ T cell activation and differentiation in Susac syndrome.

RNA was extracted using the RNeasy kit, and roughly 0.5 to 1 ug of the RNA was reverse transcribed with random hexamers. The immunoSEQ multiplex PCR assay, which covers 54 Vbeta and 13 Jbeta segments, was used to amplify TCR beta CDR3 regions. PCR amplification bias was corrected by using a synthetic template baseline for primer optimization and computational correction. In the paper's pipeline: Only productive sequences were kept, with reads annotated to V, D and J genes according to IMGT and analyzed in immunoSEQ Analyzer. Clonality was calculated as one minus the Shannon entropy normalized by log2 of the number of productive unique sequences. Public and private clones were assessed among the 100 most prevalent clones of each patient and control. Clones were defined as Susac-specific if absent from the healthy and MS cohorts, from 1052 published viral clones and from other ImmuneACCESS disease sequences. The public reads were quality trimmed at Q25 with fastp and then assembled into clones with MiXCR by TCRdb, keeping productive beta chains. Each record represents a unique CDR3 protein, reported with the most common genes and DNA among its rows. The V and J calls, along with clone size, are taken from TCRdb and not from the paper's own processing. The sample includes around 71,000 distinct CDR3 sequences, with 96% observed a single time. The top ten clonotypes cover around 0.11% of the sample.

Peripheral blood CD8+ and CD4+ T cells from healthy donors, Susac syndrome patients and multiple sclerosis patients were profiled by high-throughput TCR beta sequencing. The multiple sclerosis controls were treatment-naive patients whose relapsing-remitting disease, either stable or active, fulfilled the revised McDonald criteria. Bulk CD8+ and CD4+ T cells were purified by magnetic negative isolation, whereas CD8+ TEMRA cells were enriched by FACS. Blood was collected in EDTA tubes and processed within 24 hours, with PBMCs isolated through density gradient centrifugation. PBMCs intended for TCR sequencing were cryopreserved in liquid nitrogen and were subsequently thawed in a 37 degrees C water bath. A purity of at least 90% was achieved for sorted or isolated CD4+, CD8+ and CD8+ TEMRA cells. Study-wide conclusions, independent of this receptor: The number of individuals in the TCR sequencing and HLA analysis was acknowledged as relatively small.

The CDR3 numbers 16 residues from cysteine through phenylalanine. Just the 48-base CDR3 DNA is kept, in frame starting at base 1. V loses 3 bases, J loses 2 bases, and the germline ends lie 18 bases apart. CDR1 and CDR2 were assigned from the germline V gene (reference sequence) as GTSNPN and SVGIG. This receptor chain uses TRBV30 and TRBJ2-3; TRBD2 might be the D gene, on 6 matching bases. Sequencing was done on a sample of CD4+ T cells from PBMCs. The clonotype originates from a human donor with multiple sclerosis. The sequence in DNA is TGTGCCTGGAGGCTGGGGGGAACCCGCATCACAGATACGCAGTATTTT. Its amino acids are CAWRLGGTRITDTQYF.